This passage covers 16 T cell receptor beta chains from one sample sequenced in a study of blood T cell repertoires in COVID-19. This table comes from immunoSEQ multiplex PCR, and its TCRdb copy is limited to in-frame clones, with some not included. The sample carries over 150,000 clones, 87% recorded once. Sequenced material: peripheral blood. The receptors originated from an older woman who had recovered from COVID-19.

The chain links TRBV5-4 to TRBJ2-7; 12 positions agree with TRBD2. Trimming removed 4 bases from V and 1 base from J; junction bases left unmatched: 3. Germline V CDR1 and CDR2: SGHNT, YYREEE (reference sequence). The CDR3 is 15 amino acids. CDR3 loop: CASSPSGGDSYEQYF. The CDR3 nucleotides are TGTGCCAGCAGCCCTAGCGGGGGGGATTCCTACGAGCAGTACTTC.

The chain links TRBV11-2 to TRBJ2-7; TRBD2 matches at 10 bases. V was pared by 2 bases and J by 6 bases, with 7 bases of the junction left unmatched. From germline, CDR1 is SGHAT and CDR2 FQNNGV. The CDR3 runs to 15 residues. The CDR3: CASSLRLAGVSEQYF. The CDR3 DNA follows: TGTGCCAGCAGCTTACGGCTAGCGGGGGTATCCGAGCAGTACTTC.

The table lists this clone with a count of one. The CDR3 coding sequence is TGTGCCAGCAGCGTATCAGGTTATAGCAATCAGCCCCAGCATTTT. Its protein is CASSVSGYSNQPQHF. This chain links TRBV9 with TRBJ1-5, with D hard to call. The CDR3 consists of 15 residues. Germline CDR1 and CDR2: SGDLS and YYNGEE. Trimming shortened V by 1 base and J by 0 bases, and 8 bases separated the two germline ends.

The chain links TRBV7-9 to TRBJ2-2; 14 bases agree with TRBD2. CDR1 is SEHNR, CDR2 FQNEAQ, per germline (reference sequence). This CDR3 contains 16 residues. The V and J ends lost 5 bases and 5 bases, in that order; junction bases with no gene match: 4. CDR3 in amino acids: CASSRGLAGDTGELFF. In nucleotides, the CDR3 is TGTGCCAGCAGCCGGGGACTAGCGGGGGATACCGGGGAGCTGTTTTTT.

The rearrangement uses TRBV4-3 and TRBJ2-7; TRBD1 agrees at 11 bases. The CDR3 has 15 amino acids. Germline-derived CDR1 and CDR2 are LGHNA and YSLEER. V was pared by 6 bases and J by 2 bases, with 6 bases of the junction left unmatched. CDR3 in DNA: TGCGCCAGCAGGGAAGGGGGACAGGGGGCCTACGAGCAGTACTTC. Translation: CASREGGQGAYEQYF.

The chain carries TRBV19 and TRBJ1-2, with D unresolved. Trimming removed 7 bases at V and 4 bases at J, with 19 bases between. There are 15 residues in the CDR3. CDR1 is LNHDA and CDR2 is SQIVND in the germline V gene (reference sequence). DNA of the CDR3: TGTGCCAGTACCCCCTTCGGCGGATGGGTCTATGGCTACACCTTC. Translating it yields CASTPFGGWVYGYTF.

The genes are TRBV19 and TRBJ2-1; the D gene is possibly TRBD2 (6 bases). V lost 6 bases and J lost 5, with 17 bases in between. This CDR3 contains 15 residues. CDR1 is LNHDA and CDR2 is SQIVND in the germline V gene (reference sequence). The CDR3 DNA reads TGTGCCAGTAGCCCTATTTCGGGAGTAAACAATGAGCAGTTCTTC. The encoded protein is CASSPISGVNNEQFF.

The J gene is TRBJ1-6, the V gene TRBV4-2; no clear D gene. The V gene's germline CDR1 is LGHNA and CDR2 YNFKEQ. The CDR3 is 16 amino acids. The germline V and J ends were trimmed by 0 bases and 0 bases, with 6 bases remaining between them. CDR3 sequence reads: CASSQDFSSYNSPLHF. In DNA form, the CDR3 reads TGTGCCAGCAGCCAAGATTTTAGCTCCTATAATTCACCCCTCCACTTT.

The CDR3: CASSNSGTANTDTQYF. DNA for the CDR3: TGTGCCAGCAGCAACAGTGGGACAGCAAACACAGATACGCAGTATTTT. The chain has TRBV7-2 and TRBJ2-3, with TRBD1 matching 7 bases. V was clipped by 5 bases and J by 2 bases; unmatched bases: 10. The CDR3 is made up of 16 amino acids. Germline CDR1 and CDR2: SGHTA and FQGNSA. The full variable domain, with the rest looked up from reference TRBV7-2 and TRBJ2-3, is GAGVSQSPSNKVTEKGKDVELRCDPISGHTALYWYRQSLGQGLEFLIYFQGNSAPDKSGLPSDRFSAERTGGSVSTLTIQRTQQEDSAVYLCASSNSGTANTDTQYFGPGTRLTVL.

The rearrangement links TRBV5-1 to TRBJ2-7, with D hard to call. Germline assignment: CDR1 SGHRS and CDR2 YFSETQ. The CDR3 is 14 residues long. Trimming pared 0 bases from V and 2 bases from J, leaving 9 bases between. CDR3 nucleotides: TGCGCCAGCAGCTTGGTGCCGGGTACCTACGAGCAGTACTTC. Encoded protein: CASSLVPGTYEQYF.

The chain employs TRBV6-6 and TRBJ1-2; tentatively, D is TRBD1 (6 bases). Looked up from germline, CDR1 is MNHNY and CDR2 is SVGAGI (reference sequence). V lost 5 bases, J lost 3 bases, and 13 bases lay in between. The CDR3 runs 14 residues. The CDR3 DNA sequence: TGTGCCAGCAGTAGGACAGAGTCTTACTATGGCTACACCTTC. This sequence encodes CASSRTESYYGYTF.

The chain uses TRBV24-1 and TRBJ2-3; 9 bases line up with TRBD2. V was pared by 4 bases and J by 1 base, with 2 bases of the junction left unmatched. The CDR3 covers 15 residues. Per germline, CDR1 KGHDR and CDR2 SFDVKD. CDR3 sequence (DNA): TGTGCCACCAGTGAAGGCGGGGGGGGCACAGATACGCAGTATTTT. This gives the protein CATSEGGGGTDTQYF.

The CDR3 coding sequence is TGCGCCAGCAGCCAAGACGCCTTCGGGAGAAACTATGGCTACACCTTC. Encoded protein: CASSQDAFGRNYGYTF. V and J are TRBV4-1 and TRBJ1-2; D call uncertain. Trimming took 0 bases from V and 2 from J, leaving 13 bases between them. Germline CDR1 and CDR2: MGHRA and YSYEKL. The CDR3 sequence is 16 residues long.

J is TRBJ2-3 and V is TRBV7-2; weak D call: TRBD2 (6 bases). Germline assignment: CDR1 SGHTA and CDR2 FQGNSA. Trimming removed 2 bases from V and 9 bases from J, with 9 bases in between. This CDR3 is 12 amino acids long. The CDR3 spells CASSLYRGTQYF. CDR3 sequence (DNA): TGTGCCAGCAGCTTATATCGGGGGACGCAGTATTTT.

V is TRBV5-1 and J is TRBJ2-3; 13 bases align to TRBD2. Germline V gene sequence: CDR1 SGHRS, CDR2 YFSETQ. J lost 5 bases, V lost 2 bases, and 2 bases had no gene match. The CDR3 extends over 15 amino acids. CDR3 bases: TGCGCCAGCAGCTTCGGACTAGCGGGGGAAGATACGCAGTATTTT. It specifies CASSFGLAGEDTQYF.

This chain connects TRBV2 to TRBJ2-7; unclear D gene. V was clipped by 0 bases and J by 5 bases, with 5 bases between them. The CDR3 loop spans 12 amino acids. Germline CDR1 SNHLY, CDR2 FYNNEI. The CDR3 nucleotides are TGTGCCAGCAGTGAAGCAGCACACGAGCAGTACTTC. It translates to CASSEAAHEQYF. The full variable domain, completed using reference TRBV2 and TRBJ2-7, is EPEVTQTPSHQVTQMGQEVILRCVPISNHLYFYWYRQILGQKVEFLVSFYNNEISEKSEIFDDQFSVERPDGSNFTLKIRSTKLEDSAMYFCASSEAAHEQYFGPGTRLTVT.